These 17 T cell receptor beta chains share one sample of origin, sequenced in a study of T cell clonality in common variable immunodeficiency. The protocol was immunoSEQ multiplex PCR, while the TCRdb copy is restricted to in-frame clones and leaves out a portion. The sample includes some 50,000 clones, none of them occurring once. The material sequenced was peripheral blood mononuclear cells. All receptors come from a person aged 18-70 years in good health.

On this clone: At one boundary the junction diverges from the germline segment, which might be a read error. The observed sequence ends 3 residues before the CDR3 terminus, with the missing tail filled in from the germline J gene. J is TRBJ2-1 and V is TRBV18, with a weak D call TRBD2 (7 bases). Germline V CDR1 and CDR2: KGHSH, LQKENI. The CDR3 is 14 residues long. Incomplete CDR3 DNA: TGTGCCAACTCACCGGCGCGGGGGCGGAATGAG. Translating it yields CANSPARGRNE. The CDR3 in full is CANSPARGRNEQFF.

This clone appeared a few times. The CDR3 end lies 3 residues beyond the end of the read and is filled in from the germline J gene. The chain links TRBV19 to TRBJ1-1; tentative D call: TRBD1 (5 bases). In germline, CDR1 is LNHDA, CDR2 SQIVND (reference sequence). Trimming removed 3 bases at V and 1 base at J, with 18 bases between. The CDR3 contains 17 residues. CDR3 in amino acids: CASSMGPGQTGNTEAFF. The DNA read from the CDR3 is TGTGCCAGTAGTATGGGGCCAGGCCAGACGGGGAACACTGAA.

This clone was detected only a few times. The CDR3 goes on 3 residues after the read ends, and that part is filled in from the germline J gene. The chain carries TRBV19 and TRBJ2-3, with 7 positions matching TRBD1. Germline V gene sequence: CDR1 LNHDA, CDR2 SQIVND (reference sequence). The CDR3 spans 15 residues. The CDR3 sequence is CASSGQAGLNQPQYF. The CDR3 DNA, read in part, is TGTGCCAGTAGTGGACAGGCCGGGTTAAATCAGCCG.

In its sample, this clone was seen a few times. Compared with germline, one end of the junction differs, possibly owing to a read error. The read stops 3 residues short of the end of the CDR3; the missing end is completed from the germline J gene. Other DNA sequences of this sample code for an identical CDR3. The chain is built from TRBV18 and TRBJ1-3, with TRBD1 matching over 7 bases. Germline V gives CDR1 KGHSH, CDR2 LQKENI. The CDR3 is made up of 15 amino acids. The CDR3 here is CASSPVAGGKDTIYF. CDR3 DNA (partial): TGTGCCAGCTCACCCGTGGCAGGGGGGAAAGACACA. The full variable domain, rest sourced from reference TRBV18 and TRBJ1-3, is NAGVMQNPRHLVRRRGQEARLRCSPMKGHSHVYWYRQLPEEGLKFMVYLQKENIIDESGMPKERFSAEFPKEGPSILRIQQVVRGDSAAYFCASSPVAGGKDTIYFGEGSWLTVV.

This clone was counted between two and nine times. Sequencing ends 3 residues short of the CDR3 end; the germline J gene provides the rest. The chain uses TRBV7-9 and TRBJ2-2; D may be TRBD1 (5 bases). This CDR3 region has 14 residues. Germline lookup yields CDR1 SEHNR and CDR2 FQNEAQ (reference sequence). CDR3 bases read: TGTGCCAGCAGCTTAGGACAGTATAATTCACCG. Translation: CASSLGQYNSP. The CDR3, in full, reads CASSLGQYNSPLFF. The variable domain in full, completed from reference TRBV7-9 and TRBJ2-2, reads DTGVSQNPRHKITKRGQNVTFRCDPISEHNRLYWYRQTLGQGPEFLTYFQNEAQLEKSRLLSDRFSAERPKGSFSTLEIQRTEQGDSAMYLCASSLGQYNSPLFFGEGSRLTVL.

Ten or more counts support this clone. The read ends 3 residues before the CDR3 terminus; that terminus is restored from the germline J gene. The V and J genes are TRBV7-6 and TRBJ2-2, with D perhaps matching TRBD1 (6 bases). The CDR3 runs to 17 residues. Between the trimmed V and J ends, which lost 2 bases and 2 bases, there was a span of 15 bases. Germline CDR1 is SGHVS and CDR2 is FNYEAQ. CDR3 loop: CASSLSGRGGNTGELFF. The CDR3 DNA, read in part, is TGTGCCAGCAGCTTAAGTGGGCGAGGGGGAAACACCGGGGAG.

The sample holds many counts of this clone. The CDR3 bases that were read are TGTGCCAGTACCAGGGCCCTGGCAGGTTCCGGGGAG. This translates into CASTRALAGSGE. From start to end, the CDR3 is CASTRALAGSGELFF. V gene TRBV19 combines with J gene TRBJ2-2; a possible D gene is TRBD1 (5 bases). Coverage ceases 3 residues before the CDR3 finishes, and the germline J gene fills in the end. Trimming took off 7 bases at V and 6 bases at J, with 18 bases between the two ends. CDR3 length: 15 residues. Germline values: CDR1 LNHDA, CDR2 SQIVND (reference sequence).

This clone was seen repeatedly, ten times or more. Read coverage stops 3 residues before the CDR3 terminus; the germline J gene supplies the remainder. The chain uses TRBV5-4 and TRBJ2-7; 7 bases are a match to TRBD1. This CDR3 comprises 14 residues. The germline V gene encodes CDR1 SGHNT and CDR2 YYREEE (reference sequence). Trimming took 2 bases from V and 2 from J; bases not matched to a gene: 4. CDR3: CASSFNDRAYEQYF. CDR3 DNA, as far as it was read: TGTGCCAGCAGCTTCAACGACAGGGCCTACGAG.

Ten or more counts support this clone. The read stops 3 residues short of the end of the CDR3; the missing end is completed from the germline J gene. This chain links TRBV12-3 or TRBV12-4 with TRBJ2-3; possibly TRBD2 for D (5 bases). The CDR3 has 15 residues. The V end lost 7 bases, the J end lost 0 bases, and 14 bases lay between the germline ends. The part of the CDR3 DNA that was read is TGTGCCAGCAACCCACTAGGTATGAGCACAGATACG. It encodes CASNPLGMSTDT. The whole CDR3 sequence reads CASNPLGMSTDTQYF.

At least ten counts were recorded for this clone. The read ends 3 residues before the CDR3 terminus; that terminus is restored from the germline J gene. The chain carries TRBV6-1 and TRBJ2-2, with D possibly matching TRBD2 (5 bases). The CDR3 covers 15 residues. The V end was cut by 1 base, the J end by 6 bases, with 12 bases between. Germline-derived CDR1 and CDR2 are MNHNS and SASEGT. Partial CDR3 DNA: TGTGCCAGCAGTGAAGGGCGTCTAGCATCCGGGGAG. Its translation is CASSEGRLASGE. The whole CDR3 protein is CASSEGRLASGELFF.

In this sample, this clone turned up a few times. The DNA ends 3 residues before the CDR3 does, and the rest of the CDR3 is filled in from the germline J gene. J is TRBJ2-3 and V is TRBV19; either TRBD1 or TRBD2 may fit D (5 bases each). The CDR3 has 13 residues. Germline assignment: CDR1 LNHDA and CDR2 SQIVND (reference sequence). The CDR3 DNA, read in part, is TGTGCCAGTAGTCCGAGTAAAGGGGAGACG. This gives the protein CASSPSKGET. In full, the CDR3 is CASSPSKGETQYF.

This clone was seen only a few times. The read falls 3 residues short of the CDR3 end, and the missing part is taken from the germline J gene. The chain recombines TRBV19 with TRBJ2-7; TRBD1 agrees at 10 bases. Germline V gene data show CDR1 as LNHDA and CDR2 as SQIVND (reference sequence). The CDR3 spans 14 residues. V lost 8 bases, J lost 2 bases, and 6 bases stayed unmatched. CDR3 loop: CASLGTGDTYEQYF. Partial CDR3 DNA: TGTGCCAGTCTTGGGACAGGGGATACCTACGAG.

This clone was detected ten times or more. CDR3: CSASPRDPGDEQYF. CDR3 bases read: TGCAGTGCTAGCCCCCGGGACCCAGGGGACGAG. V is TRBV20-1 and J is TRBJ2-7; TRBD1 might be the D (6 bases). Read sequence stops 3 residues before the CDR3 end, and the germline J gene provides the missing end. The CDR3 contains 14 residues. In germline, CDR1 is DFQATT, CDR2 SNEGSKA (reference sequence). V was cut by 3 bases and J by 5 bases, with 17 bases left in between.

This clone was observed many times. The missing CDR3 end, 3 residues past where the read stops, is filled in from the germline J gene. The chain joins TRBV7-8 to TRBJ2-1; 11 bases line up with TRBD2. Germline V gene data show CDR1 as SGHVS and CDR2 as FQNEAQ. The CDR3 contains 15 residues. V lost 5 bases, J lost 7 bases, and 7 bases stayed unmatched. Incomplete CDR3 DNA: TGTGCCAGCAGCCAGCGGACTAGCGGGTCGAATGAG. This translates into CASSQRTSGSNE. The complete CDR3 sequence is CASSQRTSGSNEQFF.

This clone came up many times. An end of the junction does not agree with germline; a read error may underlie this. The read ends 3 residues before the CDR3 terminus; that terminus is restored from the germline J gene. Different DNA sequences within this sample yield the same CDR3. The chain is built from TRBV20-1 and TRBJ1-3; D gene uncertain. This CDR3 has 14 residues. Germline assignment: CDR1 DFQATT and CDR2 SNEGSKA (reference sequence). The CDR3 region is CSARGGQVWNTIYF. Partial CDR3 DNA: TGCAGTGCGAGAGGTGGCCAGGTTTGGAACACC.

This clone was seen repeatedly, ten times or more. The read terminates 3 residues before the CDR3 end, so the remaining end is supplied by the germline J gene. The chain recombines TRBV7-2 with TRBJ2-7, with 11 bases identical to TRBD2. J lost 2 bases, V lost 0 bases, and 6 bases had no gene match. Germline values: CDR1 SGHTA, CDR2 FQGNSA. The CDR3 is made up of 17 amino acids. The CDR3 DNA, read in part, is TGTGCCAGCAGCTTAGCGACTAGCGGGGCCACCACCTACGAG. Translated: CASSLATSGATTYE. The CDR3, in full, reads CASSLATSGATTYEQYF.

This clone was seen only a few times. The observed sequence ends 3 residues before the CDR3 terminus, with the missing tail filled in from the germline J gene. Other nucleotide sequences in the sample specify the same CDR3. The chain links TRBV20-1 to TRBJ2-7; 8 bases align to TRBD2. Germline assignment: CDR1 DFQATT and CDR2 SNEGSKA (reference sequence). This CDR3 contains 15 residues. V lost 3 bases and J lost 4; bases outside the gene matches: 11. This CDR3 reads CSARDRGGVGYEQYF. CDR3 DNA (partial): TGCAGTGCTAGGGATCGGGGGGGGGTAGGGTACGAG.